These 9 T cell receptor beta chains came from one sample sequenced in a study of cytomegalovirus exposure and HLA in healthy donors. The PCR ran on 60 Vbeta and 13 Jbeta primers. TCRdb keeps only in-frame clones here, not all; method: immunoSEQ multiplex PCR. The table has some 110,000 clones, about three quarters seen once. The sample comprised PBMCs. Receptors originate from a male donor in good health and CMV-seronegative.

In this sample, this clone turned up once. The V and J genes are TRBV5-4 and TRBJ2-1; perhaps TRBD2 as D (5 bases). V gave up 2 bases and J gave up 0 bases, with 9 bases separating them. The CDR3 totals 15 residues. CDR1 is SGHNT and CDR2 is YYREEE in the germline V gene (reference sequence). In DNA, the CDR3 is TGTGCCAGCAGCTTTTCAGGAGGCTCCTACAATGAGCAGTTCTTC. Encoded protein: CASSFSGGSYNEQFF.

The chain joins TRBV19 to TRBJ1-1; a weak D match, TRBD1 (6 bases). CDR1 LNHDA and CDR2 SQIVND come from the germline V gene (reference sequence). Trimming removed 6 bases at V and 5 bases at J, with 13 bases between. CDR3 length equals 13 residues. The CDR3 spells CASRNQGRTEAFF. The CDR3 nucleotides read TGTGCCAGTAGAAATCAGGGGCGAACTGAAGCTTTCTTT.

The rearrangement links TRBV7-2 to TRBJ1-5, with TRBD1 matching over 9 bases. The CDR3 loop spans 15 amino acids. After removal of 2 bases from V and 6 bases from J, the junction contained 5 bases not matched to a gene. Germline V gives CDR1 SGHTA, CDR2 FQGNSA. In DNA form, the CDR3 reads TGTGCCAGCAGCTTATTTACAGGGGGCGGTCAGCCCCAGCATTTT. It specifies CASSLFTGGGQPQHF.

This clone is a singleton in its sample. The J gene is TRBJ2-1, the V gene TRBV2, with TRBD2 identical over 15 bases. The junction had 8 bases not matched to a gene; V was cut back by 8 bases and J by 6 bases. This CDR3 has 16 residues. CDR1 and CDR2 (germline): SNHLY, FYNNEI. Here the CDR3 reads CASGGLAGGSGNEQFF. The CDR3, as DNA: TGTGCCAGCGGGGGACTAGCGGGAGGTAGTGGCAATGAGCAGTTCTTC. Together with reference TRBV2 and TRBJ2-1, the CDR3 gives the full variable domain: EPEVTQTPSHQVTQMGQEVILRCVPISNHLYFYWYRQILGQKVEFLVSFYNNEISEKSEIFDDQFSVERPDGSNFTLKIRSTKLEDSAMYFCASGGLAGGSGNEQFFGPGTRLTVL.

The gene calls are TRBV10-3 and TRBJ2-7; D is possibly TRBD2 (5 bases). CDR3 length: 16 amino acids. Germline CDR1 ENHRY, CDR2 SYGVKD. Trimming removed 4 bases from V and 2 bases from J, with 18 bases in between. CDR3 coding DNA: TGTGCCATCAGTGGACCGAGTGGAGGCGCGCCCTACGAGCAGTACTTC. Protein product: CAISGPSGGAPYEQYF.

This rearrangement joins TRBV7-2 to TRBJ2-7, with no clear D. Trimming removed 1 base at V and 2 bases at J, with 9 bases between. This CDR3 has 14 residues. Germline assignment: CDR1 SGHTA and CDR2 FQGNSA. The CDR3 nucleotides are TGTGCCAGCAGCTTAGGGCAGTTGACCTACGAGCAGTACTTC. This encodes CASSLGQLTYEQYF.

The chain is built from TRBV7-3 and TRBJ2-7; 8 bases fit TRBD2. V shed 4 bases, J shed 0 bases, and the junction held 8 bases outside the gene matches. Per germline, CDR1 SGHTA and CDR2 FQGTGA. CDR3 length: 16 residues. The CDR3: CASSSHLSGNSYEQYF. The CDR3 DNA is TGTGCCAGCAGCTCCCATCTTAGCGGGAACTCCTACGAGCAGTACTTC.

This clone showed up just a few times. This sequence joins TRBV7-6 and TRBJ2-7, with D possibly being TRBD2 (5 bases). This CDR3 is built from 14 residues. With 0 bases removed from V and 2 bases from J, the gap between germline ends came to 8 bases. Germline CDR1 is SGHVS and CDR2 is FNYEAQ. The CDR3 spells CASSLAPGTYEQYF. The CDR3 DNA reads as TGTGCCAGCAGCTTAGCGCCGGGAACCTACGAGCAGTACTTC.

V usage is TRBV5-1 and J usage is TRBJ2-2; D possibly corresponds to TRBD1 (5 bases). Trimming stripped 0 bases from V and 1 base from J, with 10 bases between. Germline loops: CDR1 SGHRS, CDR2 YFSETQ. The CDR3 spans 16 residues. The CDR3 DNA reads as TGCGCCAGCAGCTTGGCCCCCCAGGGGAACACCGGGGAGCTGTTTTTT. It codes for CASSLAPQGNTGELFF. The full variable domain, its missing parts supplied by reference TRBV5-1 and TRBJ2-2, is KAGVTQTPRYLIKTRGQQVTLSCSPISGHRSVSWYQQTPGQGLQFLFEYFSETQRNKGNFPGRFSGRQFSNSRSEMNVSTLELGDSALYLCASSLAPQGNTGELFFGEGSRLTVL.